The source of this T cell receptor (beta chain) is a study of blood T cell repertoires in COVID-19 (TCRdb year 2020). For the wider study: The collaborator samples originated in the United States, Italy and Spain and spanned the acute and convalescent phases of COVID-19. Samples came from the ongoing ImmuneRACE study (first 160 participants) plus 1,254 subjects from 6 global collaborators. Subjects who had been exposed to COVID-19, were actively infected with it, or had recovered from it provided the deeply sampled blood TCRbeta repertoires that made up the dataset. The material from the prospective study consisted of cDNA or gDNA derived from T cells, B-cell-depleted T cells, or PBMCs. Where available, HLA class I and class II types were obtained from metadata supplied by the sample provider rather than from assay-based typing. Nearly every sample came with metadata listing a de-identified subject ID, COVID-19 status, age in years and sex. A freely available public database, intended as a resource for researchers studying the immune response to SARS-CoV-2, is where the repertoires were released. Results the study describes overall, beyond this receptor: The amount of clinical and demographic metadata varied by source and participant and was provided uncurated.

Remarks on this clone: The antigen it binds to is not known. Per-base quality was not reported, and no clone a single base away is much larger than it.

Whole blood was collected in K2EDTA tubes by collaborating institutions according to the institutions' own protocols. For TCRbeta analysis, collaborator samples were shipped as frozen whole blood, as isolated PBMCs, or as DNA extracted from either sample type. TCRbeta CDR3 regions were amplified from genomic DNA by means of the immunoSEQ Assay, a bias-controlled multiplex PCR. For the original study's pipeline: Within the assay, amplification of reference gene primers was used to estimate how many nucleated cells each sample contained. Sequence reads were collapsed and filtered to measure the absolute abundance of every unique TCRbeta CDR3 rearrangement. For each sample, productive Simpson clonality was calculated as the square root of Simpson's diversity index over productive rearrangements. TCRdb retrieved this table from immuneACCESS and kept in-frame rearrangements only. Not all clones are present; in checked studies, unresolved V genes account for under half, and no reason is known for the remainder. For V, J and clone size, that table is used; D and trimming come from the DNA. The sample has about 670,000 clones on record, about nine tenths of them singletons. Of the sample, over 0.2% is held by the ten largest clones.

The sequenced sample was peripheral blood. The TCR comes from a woman aged 18-30 years with acute or convalescent COVID-19.

The CDR3 is CASSLFRDRGNQPQHF. The nucleotide sequence reads TGTGCCAGCAGTTTATTCCGGGATCGAGGCAATCAGCCCCAGCATTTT. Rearrangement joined TRBV28 to TRBJ1-5; the D gene is not confidently resolved. The V and J ends are trimmed by 1 base and 2 bases, leaving 12 bases between them. CDR1 and CDR2, looked up from the germline V gene, are MDHEN and SYDVKM. From cysteine to phenylalanine, the CDR3 is 16 amino acids long. Only CDR3 DNA remains: 48 bases, in frame from the first base.